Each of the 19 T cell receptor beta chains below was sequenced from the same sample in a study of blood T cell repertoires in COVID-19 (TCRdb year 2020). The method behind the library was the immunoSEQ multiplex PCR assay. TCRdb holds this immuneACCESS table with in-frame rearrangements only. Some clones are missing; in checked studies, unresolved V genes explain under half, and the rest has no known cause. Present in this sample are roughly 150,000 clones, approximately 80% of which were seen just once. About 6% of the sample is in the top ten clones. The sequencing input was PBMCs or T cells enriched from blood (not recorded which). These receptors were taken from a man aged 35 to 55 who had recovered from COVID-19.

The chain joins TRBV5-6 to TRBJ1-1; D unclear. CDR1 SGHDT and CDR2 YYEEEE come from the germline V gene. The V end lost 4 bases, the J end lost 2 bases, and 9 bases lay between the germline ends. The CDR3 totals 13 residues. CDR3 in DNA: TGTGCCAGCAGCCGGGTGGTCAACACTGAAGCTTTCTTT. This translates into CASSRVVNTEAFF.

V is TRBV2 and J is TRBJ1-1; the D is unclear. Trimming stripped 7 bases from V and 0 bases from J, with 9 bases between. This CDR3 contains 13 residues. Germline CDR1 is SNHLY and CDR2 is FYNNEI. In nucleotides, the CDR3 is TGTGCCAGCAAGGAGGAAATGAACACTGAAGCTTTCTTT. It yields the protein CASKEEMNTEAFF.

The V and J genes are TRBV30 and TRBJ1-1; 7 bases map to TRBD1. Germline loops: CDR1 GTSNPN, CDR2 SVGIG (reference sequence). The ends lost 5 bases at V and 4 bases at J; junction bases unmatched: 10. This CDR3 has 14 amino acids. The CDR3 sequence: CAWEARGAGTEAFF. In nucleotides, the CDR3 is TGTGCCTGGGAGGCCAGGGGGGCGGGCACTGAAGCTTTCTTT.

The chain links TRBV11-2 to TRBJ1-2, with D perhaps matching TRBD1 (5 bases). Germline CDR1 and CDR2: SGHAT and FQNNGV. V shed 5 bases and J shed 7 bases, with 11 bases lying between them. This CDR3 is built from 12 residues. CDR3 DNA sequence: TGTGCCAGCAGCGCTCAGGGTCTTGGCTACACCTTC. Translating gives CASSAQGLGYTF.

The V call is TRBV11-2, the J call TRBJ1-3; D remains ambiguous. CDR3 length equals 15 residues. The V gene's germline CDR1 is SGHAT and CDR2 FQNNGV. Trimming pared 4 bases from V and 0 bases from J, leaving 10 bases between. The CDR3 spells CASSSAGSSGNTIYF. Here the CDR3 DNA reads TGTGCCAGCAGCTCCGCCGGGAGCTCTGGAAACACCATATATTTT. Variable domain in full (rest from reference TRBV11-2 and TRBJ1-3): EAGVAQSPRYKIIEKRQSVAFWCNPISGHATLYWYQQILGQGPKLLIQFQNNGVVDDSQLPKDRFSAERLKGVDSTLKIQPAKLEDSAVYLCASSSAGSSGNTIYFGEGSWLTVV.

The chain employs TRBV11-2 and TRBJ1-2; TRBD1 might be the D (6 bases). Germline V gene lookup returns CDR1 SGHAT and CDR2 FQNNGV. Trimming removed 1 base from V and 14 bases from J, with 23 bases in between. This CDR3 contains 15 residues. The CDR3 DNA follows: TGTGCCAGCAGCTTAGCCGACGGCGTGGGCAGGGGAGGGACCTTC. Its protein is CASSLADGVGRGGTF. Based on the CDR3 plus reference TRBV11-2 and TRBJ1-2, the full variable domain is EAGVAQSPRYKIIEKRQSVAFWCNPISGHATLYWYQQILGQGPKLLIQFQNNGVVDDSQLPKDRFSAERLKGVDSTLKIQPAKLEDSAVYLCASSLADGVGRGGTFGSGTRLTVV.

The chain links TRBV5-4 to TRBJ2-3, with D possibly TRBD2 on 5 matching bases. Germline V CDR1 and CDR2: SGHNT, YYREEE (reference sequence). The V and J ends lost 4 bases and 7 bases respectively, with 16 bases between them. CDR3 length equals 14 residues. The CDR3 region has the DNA TGTGCCAGCAGCCGGTGGGCCCAGCGGAATACGCAGTATTTT. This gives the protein CASSRWAQRNTQYF. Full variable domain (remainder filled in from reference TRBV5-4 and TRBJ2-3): ETGVTQSPTHLIKTRGQQVTLRCSSQSGHNTVSWYQQALGQGPQFIFQYYREEENGRGNFPPRFSGLQFPNYSSELNVNALELDDSALYLCASSRWAQRNTQYFGPGTRLTVL.

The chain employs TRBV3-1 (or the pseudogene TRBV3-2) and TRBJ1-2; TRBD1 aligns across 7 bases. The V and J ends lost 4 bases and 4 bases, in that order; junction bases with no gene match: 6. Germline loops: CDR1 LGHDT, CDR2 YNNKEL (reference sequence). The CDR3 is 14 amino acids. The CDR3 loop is CASSPTGQAYGYTF. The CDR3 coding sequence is TGTGCCAGCAGCCCAACCGGACAGGCCTATGGCTACACCTTC.

Written as DNA, the CDR3 is TGTGCCAGCAGCTCCGAGGGAGGGGAGACCCAGTACTTC. It specifies CASSSEGGETQYF. J is TRBJ2-5 and V is TRBV11-3, with 7 bases fitting TRBD2. The trim removed 4 bases at V and 5 bases at J, leaving 4 bases unmatched. In germline, CDR1 is SGHNT, CDR2 YENEEA. The CDR3 has 13 amino acids.

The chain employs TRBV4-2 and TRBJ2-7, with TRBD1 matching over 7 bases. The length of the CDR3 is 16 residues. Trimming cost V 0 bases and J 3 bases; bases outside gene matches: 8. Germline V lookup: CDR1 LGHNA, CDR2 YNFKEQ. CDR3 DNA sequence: TGTGCCAGCAGCCAAGAGGGTACAGGGGTCTACTACGAGCAGTACTTC. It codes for CASSQEGTGVYYEQYF.

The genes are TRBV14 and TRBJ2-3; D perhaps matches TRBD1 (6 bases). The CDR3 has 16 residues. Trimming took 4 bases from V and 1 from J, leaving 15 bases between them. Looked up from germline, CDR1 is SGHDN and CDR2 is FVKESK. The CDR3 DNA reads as TGTGCCAGCAGCCCTTTCAACAGGGTGGGCACAGATACGCAGTATTTT. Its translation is CASSPFNRVGTDTQYF.

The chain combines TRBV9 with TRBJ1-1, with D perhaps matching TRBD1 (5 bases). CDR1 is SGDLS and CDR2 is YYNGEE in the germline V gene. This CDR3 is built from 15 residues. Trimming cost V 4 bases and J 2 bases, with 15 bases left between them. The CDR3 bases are TGTGCCAGCAGCCCCGTGGTCGGGGGTAACACTGAAGCTTTCTTT. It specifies CASSPVVGGNTEAFF.

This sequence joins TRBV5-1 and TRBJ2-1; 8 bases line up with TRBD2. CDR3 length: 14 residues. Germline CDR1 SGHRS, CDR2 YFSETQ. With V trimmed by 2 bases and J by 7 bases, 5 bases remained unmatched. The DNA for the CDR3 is TGCGCCAGCAGCTTCGGGGGGGCCTCGAATGAGCAGTTCTTC. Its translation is CASSFGGASNEQFF. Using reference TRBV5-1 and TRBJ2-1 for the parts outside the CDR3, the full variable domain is KAGVTQTPRYLIKTRGQQVTLSCSPISGHRSVSWYQQTPGQGLQFLFEYFSETQRNKGNFPGRFSGRQFSNSRSEMNVSTLELGDSALYLCASSFGGASNEQFFGPGTRLTVL.

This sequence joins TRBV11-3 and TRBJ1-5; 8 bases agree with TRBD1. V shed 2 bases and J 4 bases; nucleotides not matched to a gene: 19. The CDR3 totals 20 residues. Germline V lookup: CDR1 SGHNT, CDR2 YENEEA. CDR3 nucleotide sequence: TGTGCCAGCAGCTTAATTGGGATCGGACAGGGCGGTTGTTCGAATCAGCCCCAGCATTTT. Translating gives CASSLIGIGQGGCSNQPQHF.

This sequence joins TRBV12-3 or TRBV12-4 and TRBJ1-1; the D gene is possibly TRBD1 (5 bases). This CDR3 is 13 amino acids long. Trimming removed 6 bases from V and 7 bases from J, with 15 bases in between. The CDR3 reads CASSPRRDFEAFF. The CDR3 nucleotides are TGTGCCAGCAGCCCCCGACGGGACTTTGAAGCTTTCTTT.

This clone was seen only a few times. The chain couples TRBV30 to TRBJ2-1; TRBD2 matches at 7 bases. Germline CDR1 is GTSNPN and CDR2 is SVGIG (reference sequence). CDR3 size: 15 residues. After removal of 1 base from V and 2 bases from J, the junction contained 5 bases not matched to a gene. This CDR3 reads CAWSGVAGAYNEQFF. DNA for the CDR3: TGTGCCTGGAGTGGTGTTGCGGGGGCCTACAATGAGCAGTTCTTC.

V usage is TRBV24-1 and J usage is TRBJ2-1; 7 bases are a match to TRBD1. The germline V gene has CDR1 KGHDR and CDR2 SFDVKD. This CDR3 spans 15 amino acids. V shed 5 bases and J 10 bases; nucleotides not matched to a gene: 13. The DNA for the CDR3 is TGTGCCACCAGTGGGGCACAGGGGCTGTCCGGGGAGCAGTTCTTC. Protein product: CATSGAQGLSGEQFF.

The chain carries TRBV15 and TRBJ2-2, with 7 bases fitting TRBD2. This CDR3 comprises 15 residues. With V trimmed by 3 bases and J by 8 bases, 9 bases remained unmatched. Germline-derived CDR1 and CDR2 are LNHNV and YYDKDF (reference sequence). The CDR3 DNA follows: TGTGCCACCAGCAGGGAAGGGCGGGGGACGGGGGAGCTGTTTTTT. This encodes CATSREGRGTGELFF.

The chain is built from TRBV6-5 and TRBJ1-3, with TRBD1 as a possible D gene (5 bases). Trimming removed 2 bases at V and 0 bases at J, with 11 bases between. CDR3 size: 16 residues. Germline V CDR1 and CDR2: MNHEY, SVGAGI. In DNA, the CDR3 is TGTGCCAGCAGTTACACTGACAGCACCTCTGGAAACACCATATATTTT. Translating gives CASSYTDSTSGNTIYF.